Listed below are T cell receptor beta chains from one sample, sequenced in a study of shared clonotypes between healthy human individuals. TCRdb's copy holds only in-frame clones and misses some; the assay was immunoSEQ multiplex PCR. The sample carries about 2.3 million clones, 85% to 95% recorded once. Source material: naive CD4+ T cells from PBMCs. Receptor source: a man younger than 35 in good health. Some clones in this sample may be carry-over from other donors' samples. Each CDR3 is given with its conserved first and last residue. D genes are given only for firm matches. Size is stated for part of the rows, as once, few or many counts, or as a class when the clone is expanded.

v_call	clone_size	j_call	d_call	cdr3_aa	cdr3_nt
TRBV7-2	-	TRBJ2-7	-	CASSSQTAAYEQYF	TGTGCCAGCAGCTCTCAGACGGCGGCCTACGAGCAGTACTTC
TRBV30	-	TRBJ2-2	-	CAWSVTSGELFF	TGTGCCTGGAGTGTCACCAGTGGGGAGCTGTTTTTT
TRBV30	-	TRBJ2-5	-	CAWTNQETQYF	TGTGCCTGGACTAACCAAGAGACCCAGTACTTC
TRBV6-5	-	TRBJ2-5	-	CASSYSPGGWETQYF	TGTGCCAGCAGTTACTCGCCAGGGGGGTGGGAGACCCAGTACTTC
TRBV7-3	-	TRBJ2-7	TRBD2	CASSLKSSGAPLYF	TGTGCCAGCAGCTTAAAATCTAGCGGAGCCCCTCTCTACTTC
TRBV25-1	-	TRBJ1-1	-	CASRPSRMNTEAFF	TGTGCCAGCAGGCCTAGTCGGATGAACACTGAAGCTTTCTTT
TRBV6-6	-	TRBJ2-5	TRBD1	CASSLTTGAETQYF	TGTGCCAGCAGCCTAACGACAGGGGCAGAGACCCAGTACTTC
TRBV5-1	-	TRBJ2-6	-	CASSPARASSGANVLTF	TGCGCCAGCAGCCCGGCTCGGGCCAGCTCTGGGGCCAACGTCCTGACTTTC
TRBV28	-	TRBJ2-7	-	CASSGTGGREQYF	TGTGCCAGCAGTGGTACCGGGGGTCGGGAGCAGTACTTC
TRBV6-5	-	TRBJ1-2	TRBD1	CASSPGQTSYGYTF	TGTGCCAGCAGCCCGGGACAGACTAGCTATGGCTACACCTTC
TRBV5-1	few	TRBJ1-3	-	CASSTTDTGNTIYF	TGCGCCAGCAGCACAACGGACACTGGAAACACCATATATTTT
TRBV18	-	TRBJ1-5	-	CASSAAGAPQPQHF	TGTGCCAGCTCGGCCGCGGGGGCCCCTCAGCCCCAGCATTTT
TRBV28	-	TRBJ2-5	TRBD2	CASSFQLAGETQYF	TGTGCCAGCAGTTTTCAACTAGCGGGAGAGACCCAGTACTTC
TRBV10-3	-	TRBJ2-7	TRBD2	CAISAPPSGSGPYEQYF	TGTGCCATCAGTGCCCCCCCCAGCGGGAGTGGACCCTACGAGCAGTACTTC